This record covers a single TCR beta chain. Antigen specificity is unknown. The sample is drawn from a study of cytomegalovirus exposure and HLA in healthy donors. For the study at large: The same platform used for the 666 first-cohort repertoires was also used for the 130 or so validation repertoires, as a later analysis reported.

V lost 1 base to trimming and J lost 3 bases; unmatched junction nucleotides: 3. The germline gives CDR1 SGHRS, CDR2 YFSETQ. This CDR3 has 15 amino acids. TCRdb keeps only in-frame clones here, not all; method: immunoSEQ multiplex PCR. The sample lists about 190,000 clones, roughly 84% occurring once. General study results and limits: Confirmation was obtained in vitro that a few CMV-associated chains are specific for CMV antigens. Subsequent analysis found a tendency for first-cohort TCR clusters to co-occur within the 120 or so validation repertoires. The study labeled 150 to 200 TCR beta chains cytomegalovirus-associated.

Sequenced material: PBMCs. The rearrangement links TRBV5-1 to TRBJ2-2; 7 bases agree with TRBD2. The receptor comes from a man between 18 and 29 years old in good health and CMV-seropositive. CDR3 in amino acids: CASSLPAGDTGELFF. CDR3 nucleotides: TGCGCCAGCAGCTTGCCCGCGGGAGACACCGGGGAGCTGTTTTTT. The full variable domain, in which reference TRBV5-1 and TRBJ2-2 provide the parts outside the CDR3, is KAGVTQTPRYLIKTRGQQVTLSCSPISGHRSVSWYQQTPGQGLQFLFEYFSETQRNKGNFPGRFSGRQFSNSRSEMNVSTLELGDSALYLCASSLPAGDTGELFFGEGSRLTVL.